A selection of T cell receptor beta chains follows, all from one sample in a study of T cells in Graves' hyperthyroidism and ophthalmopathy. TCRdb ran MiXCR on the multiplex PCR reads and lists one entry per CDR3 protein. The repertoire includes roughly 740,000 distinct CDR3 sequences, around 17% of them detected once, and around 7.7% sits in the top ten. Sequenced: blood. These receptors were taken from a man between 18 and 29 years old with Graves' hyperthyroidism. CDR3s include the opening cysteine and the closing phenylalanine or tryptophan.

v_call: TRBV11-2; cdr3_length: 16; j_call: TRBJ2-7; cdr3_aa: CASSLVSQGLSYEQYF
v_call: TRBV7-2; cdr3_length: 15; j_call: TRBJ2-3; cdr3_aa: CASSRTGFRTDTQCF
v_call: TRBV4-1; cdr3_length: 14; j_call: TRBJ2-1; cdr3_aa: CASSHGGRANEQFF
v_call: TRBV20-1; cdr3_length: 14; j_call: TRBJ2-1; cdr3_aa: CSAGMTSRYNEQFF
v_call: TRBV28; cdr3_length: 13; j_call: TRBJ2-7; cdr3_aa: CASSLRQPYEQYF
v_call: TRBV7-9; cdr3_length: 12; j_call: TRBJ2-1; cdr3_aa: CASSFTGREQFF
v_call: TRBV29-1; cdr3_length: 18; j_call: TRBJ2-1; cdr3_aa: CSVLGGLAGRLQGNEQFF
v_call: TRBV20-1; cdr3_length: 12; j_call: TRBJ1-6; cdr3_aa: CSRADYNSPLHF
v_call: TRBV20-1; cdr3_length: 14; j_call: TRBJ1-1; cdr3_aa: CSAREIGGSTEAFF
v_call: TRBV28; cdr3_length: 15; j_call: TRBJ1-1; cdr3_aa: CASSLVVRSRTEAFF
v_call: TRBV11-2; cdr3_length: 17; j_call: TRBJ2-2; cdr3_aa: CASSLDFQPRASGELFF
v_call: TRBV29-1; cdr3_length: 14; j_call: TRBJ1-3; cdr3_aa: CSVEVEGYGNTIYF
v_call: TRBV28; cdr3_length: 16; j_call: TRBJ1-4; cdr3_aa: CASMIRDGATNEKLFF
v_call: TRBV2; cdr3_length: 14; j_call: TRBJ2-7; cdr3_aa: CASSGLAGVGEQYF
v_call: TRBV20-1; cdr3_length: 12; j_call: TRBJ2-6; cdr3_aa: CSAPPGANVLTF
v_call: TRBV28; cdr3_length: 15; j_call: TRBJ2-5; cdr3_aa: CASSSLMAGGETQYF
v_call: TRBV6-1; cdr3_length: 21; j_call: TRBJ2-3; cdr3_aa: CASSASGTSGRAGFGRDTQYF
v_call: TRBV5-5; cdr3_length: 15; j_call: TRBJ2-7; cdr3_aa: CASSAFMGFSNEQYF
v_call: TRBV28; cdr3_length: 15; j_call: TRBJ2-3; cdr3_aa: CASRAGTGGTDTQYF
v_call: TRBV5-6; cdr3_length: 15; j_call: TRBJ2-7; cdr3_aa: CASSLGARTTYEQYF
v_call: TRBV6-1; cdr3_length: 14; j_call: TRBJ1-5; cdr3_aa: CASTGGGSNQPQHF
v_call: TRBV2; cdr3_length: 13; j_call: TRBJ1-2; cdr3_aa: CASRSGTGDGYTF
v_call: TRBV28; cdr3_length: 13; j_call: TRBJ2-1; cdr3_aa: CASGVGSSNEQFF
v_call: TRBV2; cdr3_length: 13; j_call: TRBJ2-5; cdr3_aa: CASSDTGAETQYF
v_call: TRBV4-1; cdr3_length: 17; j_call: TRBJ1-1; cdr3_aa: CASSHLGTGFVLREGFF
v_call: TRBV20-1; cdr3_length: 14; j_call: TRBJ2-1; cdr3_aa: CSARTESSYNEQFF
v_call: TRBV5-1; cdr3_length: 15; j_call: TRBJ1-4; cdr3_aa: CASSLNPDSNEKLFF
v_call: TRBV7-8; cdr3_length: 14; j_call: TRBJ2-7; cdr3_aa: CASSSLAGSYEQYF
v_call: TRBV18; cdr3_length: 15; j_call: TRBJ1-1; cdr3_aa: CASSFGTQSNTEAFF
v_call: TRBV25-1; cdr3_length: 13; j_call: TRBJ1-3; cdr3_aa: CASRRASGNTIYF
v_call: TRBV7-9; cdr3_length: 17; j_call: TRBJ2-3; cdr3_aa: CASSHGEQGGPTDTQYF
v_call: TRBV28; cdr3_length: 14; j_call: TRBJ2-3; cdr3_aa: CASSLRGGRDTQYF
v_call: TRBV20-1; cdr3_length: 15; j_call: TRBJ2-7; cdr3_aa: CSARQPVGRGNEQYF
v_call: TRBV11-2; cdr3_length: 15; j_call: TRBJ2-3; cdr3_aa: CASSRRQGWRDTQYF
v_call: TRBV28; cdr3_length: 17; j_call: TRBJ2-5; cdr3_aa: CASSLFPGTSGSETQYF
v_call: TRBV7-9; cdr3_length: 14; j_call: TRBJ1-2; cdr3_aa: CASSPGTGTYGYTF
v_call: TRBV28; cdr3_length: 12; j_call: TRBJ2-7; cdr3_aa: CASQAGEGEQYF
v_call: TRBV20-1; cdr3_length: 16; j_call: TRBJ2-7; cdr3_aa: CSARSQGGDLRDEQYF
v_call: TRBV9; cdr3_length: 15; j_call: TRBJ2-5; cdr3_aa: CASSVGAGEGETQYF
v_call: TRBV10-3; cdr3_length: 13; j_call: TRBJ1-5; cdr3_aa: CAIRRGRDQPQHF
v_call: TRBV20-1; cdr3_length: 15; j_call: TRBJ2-5; cdr3_aa: CSAASPDGGQETQYF
v_call: TRBV28; cdr3_length: 15; j_call: TRBJ2-2; cdr3_aa: CASSPSGRATGELFF
v_call: TRBV2; cdr3_length: 17; j_call: TRBJ1-5; cdr3_aa: CASSEAQGGYSNQPQHF
v_call: TRBV2; cdr3_length: 12; j_call: TRBJ1-5; cdr3_aa: CASGKNDQPQHF
v_call: TRBV29-1; cdr3_length: 14; j_call: TRBJ1-1; cdr3_aa: CSVDKTGGRTEAFF
v_call: TRBV29-1; cdr3_length: 16; j_call: TRBJ2-2; cdr3_aa: CSVEDPGTRNTGELFF